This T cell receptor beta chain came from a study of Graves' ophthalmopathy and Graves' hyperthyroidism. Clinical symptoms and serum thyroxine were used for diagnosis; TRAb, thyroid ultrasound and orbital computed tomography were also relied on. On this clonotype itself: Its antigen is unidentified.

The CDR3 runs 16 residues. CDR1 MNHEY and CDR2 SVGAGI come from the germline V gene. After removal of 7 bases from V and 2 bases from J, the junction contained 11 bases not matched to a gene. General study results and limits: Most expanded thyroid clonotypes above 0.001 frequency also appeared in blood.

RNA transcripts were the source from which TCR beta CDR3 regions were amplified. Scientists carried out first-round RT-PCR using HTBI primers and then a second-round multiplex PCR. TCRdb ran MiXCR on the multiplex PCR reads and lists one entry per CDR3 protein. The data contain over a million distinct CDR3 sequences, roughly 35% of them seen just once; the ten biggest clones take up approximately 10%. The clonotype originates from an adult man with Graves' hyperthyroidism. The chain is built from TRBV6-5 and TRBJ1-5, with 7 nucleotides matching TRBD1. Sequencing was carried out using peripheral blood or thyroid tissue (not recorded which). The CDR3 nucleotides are TGTGCCAGCACCTCCCGGAGCAGGGGGGGCAATCAGCCCCAGCATTTT. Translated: CASTSRSRGGNQPQHF.